This TCR beta chain originates from a study of T cell repertoires in cytomegalovirus infection. The germline V gene has CDR1 SEHNR and CDR2 FQNEAQ (reference sequence). CDR3 length: 16 amino acids. After removal of 5 bases from V and 4 bases from J, the junction contained 13 bases not matched to a gene. MiXCR was run by TCRdb on the reads, yielding one entry per CDR3 protein. Of approximately 750,000 distinct CDR3 sequences listed, 35% are singletons. This clonotype was detected only a few times. Sequences were obtained from PBMCs. This sequence joins TRBV7-9 and TRBJ2-5, with 7 positions matching TRBD2. This receptor was obtained from a human donor in good health (CMV status not recorded). Some clones in this sample may be carry-over from other donors' samples. For the CDR3, the DNA is TGTGCCAGCAGCCCCGCGGGGGAAAAGGGCCTAGAGACCCAGTACTTC. Protein sequence: CASSPAGEKGLETQYF.